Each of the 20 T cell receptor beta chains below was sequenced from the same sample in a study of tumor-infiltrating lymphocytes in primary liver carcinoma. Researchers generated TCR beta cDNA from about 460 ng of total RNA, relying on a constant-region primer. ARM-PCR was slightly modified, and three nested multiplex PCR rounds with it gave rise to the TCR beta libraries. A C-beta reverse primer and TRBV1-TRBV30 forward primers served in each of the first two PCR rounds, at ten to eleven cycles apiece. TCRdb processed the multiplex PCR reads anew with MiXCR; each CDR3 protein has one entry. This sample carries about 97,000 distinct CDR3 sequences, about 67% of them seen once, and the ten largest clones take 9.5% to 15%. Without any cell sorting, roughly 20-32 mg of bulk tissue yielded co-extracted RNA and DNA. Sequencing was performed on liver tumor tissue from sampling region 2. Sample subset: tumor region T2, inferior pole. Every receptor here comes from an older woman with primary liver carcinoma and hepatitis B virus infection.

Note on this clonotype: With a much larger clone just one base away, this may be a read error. The CDR3 loop reads CASGRRRASGSVSQETQYF. In nucleotides, the CDR3 is TGCGCCAGCGGGAGAAGGAGGGCTAGCGGGAGTGTCTCCCAAGAGACCCAGTACTTC. The chain carries TRBV10-2 and TRBJ2-5; 10 nucleotides line up with TRBD2. The junction had 19 bases not matched to a gene; V was cut back by 8 bases and J by 1 base. CDR3 length: 19 residues. Germline-derived CDR1 and CDR2 are WSHSY and SAAADI.

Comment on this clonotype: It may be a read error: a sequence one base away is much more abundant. CDR3 sequence: CASSFQEAQYF. CDR3 DNA sequence: TGCGCCAGCAGCTTCCAAGAGGCCCAGTACTTC. The V call is TRBV5-1, the J call TRBJ2-5, with unresolved D. The CDR3 loop spans 11 amino acids. The germline CDR1 and CDR2 sequences are SGHRS and YFSETQ.

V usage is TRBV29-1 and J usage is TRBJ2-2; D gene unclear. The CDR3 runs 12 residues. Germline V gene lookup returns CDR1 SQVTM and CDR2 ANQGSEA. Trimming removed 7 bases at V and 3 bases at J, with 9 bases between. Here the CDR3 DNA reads TGCAGCGAGCCAGAACACACCGGGGAGCTGTTTTTT. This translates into CSEPEHTGELFF.

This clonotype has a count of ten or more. The CDR3 sequence: CASSFQQGNTEAFF. Here the CDR3 DNA reads TGTGCCAGCAGCTTCCAACAGGGAAACACTGAAGCTTTCTTT. The chain links TRBV7-9 to TRBJ1-1; a possible D gene is TRBD1 (6 bases). This CDR3 has 14 amino acids. The V end lost 3 bases, the J end lost 2 bases, and 10 bases lay between the germline ends. In germline, CDR1 is SEHNR, CDR2 FQNEAQ (reference sequence).

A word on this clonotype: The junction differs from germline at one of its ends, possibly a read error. The CDR3 region has the DNA TGTGCCAGCAGTGAAGTCTCCAAGAACACTGAAGCTTCCTTT. Amino acid sequence: CASSEVSKNTEASF. This chain links TRBV2 with TRBJ1-1; D not resolved. The CDR3 is made up of 14 amino acids. Germline values: CDR1 SNHLY, CDR2 FYNNEI.

CDR3 sequence reads: CASSPGGVGLNEQYF. CDR3 bases: TGTGCCAGCAGCCCCGGGGGTGTGGGACTAAACGAGCAGTACTTC. The rearrangement joins TRBV5-4 to TRBJ2-7; 7 positions match TRBD2. The germline V gene has CDR1 SGHNT and CDR2 YYREEE (reference sequence). Trimming removed 4 bases from V and 5 bases from J; junction bases left unmatched: 12. CDR3 size: 15 residues.

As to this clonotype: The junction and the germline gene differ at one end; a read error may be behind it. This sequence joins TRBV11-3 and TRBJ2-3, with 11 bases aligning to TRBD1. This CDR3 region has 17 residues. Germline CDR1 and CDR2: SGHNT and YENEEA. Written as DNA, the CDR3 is TGTGTCAGCAGCCGGGTGGCCGGACAGGGGGCCTCAGATACGCAGTATTTT. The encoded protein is CVSSRVAGQGASDTQYF. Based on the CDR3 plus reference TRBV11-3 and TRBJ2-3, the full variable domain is EAGVVQSPRYKIIEKKQPVAFWCNPISGHNTLYWYLQNLGQGPELLIRYENEEAVDDSQLPKDRFSAERLKGVDSTLKIQPAELGDSAVYLCVSSRVAGQGASDTQYFGPGTRLTVL.

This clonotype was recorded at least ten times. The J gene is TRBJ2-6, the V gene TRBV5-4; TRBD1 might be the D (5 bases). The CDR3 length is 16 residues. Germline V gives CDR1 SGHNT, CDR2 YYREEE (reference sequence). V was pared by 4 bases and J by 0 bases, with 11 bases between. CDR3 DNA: TGTGCCAGCAGCCCCGGTCAGGGCTCTGGGGCCAACGTCCTGACTTTC. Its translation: CASSPGQGSGANVLTF. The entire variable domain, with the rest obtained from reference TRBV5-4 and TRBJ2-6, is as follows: ETGVTQSPTHLIKTRGQQVTLRCSSQSGHNTVSWYQQALGQGPQFIFQYYREEENGRGNFPPRFSGLQFPNYSSELNVNALELDDSALYLCASSPGQGSGANVLTFGAGSRLTVL.

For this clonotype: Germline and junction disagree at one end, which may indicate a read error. The CDR3 is CASSSEGNEKLFF. The CDR3 region has the DNA TGCGCTAGCAGCTCGGAGGGGAATGAAAAATTGTTTTTT. The genes are TRBV5-1 and TRBJ1-4; a weak D match, TRBD1 (5 bases). The CDR3 totals 13 residues. The germline V gene encodes CDR1 SGHRS and CDR2 YFSETQ.

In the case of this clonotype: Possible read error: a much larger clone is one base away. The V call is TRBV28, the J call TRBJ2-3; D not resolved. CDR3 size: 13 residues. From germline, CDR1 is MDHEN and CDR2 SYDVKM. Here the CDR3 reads CDSSPTSTDTQYF. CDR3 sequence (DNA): TGTGACAGCAGCCCGACAAGCACAGATACGCAGTATTTT.

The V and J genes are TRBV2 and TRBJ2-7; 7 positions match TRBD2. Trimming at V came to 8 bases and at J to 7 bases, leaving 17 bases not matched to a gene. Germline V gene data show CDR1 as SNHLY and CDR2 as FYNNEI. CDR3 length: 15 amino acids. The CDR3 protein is CASFDRTRGSKEQYF. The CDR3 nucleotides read TGTGCCAGCTTCGATCGGACTAGAGGGAGTAAGGAGCAGTACTTC.

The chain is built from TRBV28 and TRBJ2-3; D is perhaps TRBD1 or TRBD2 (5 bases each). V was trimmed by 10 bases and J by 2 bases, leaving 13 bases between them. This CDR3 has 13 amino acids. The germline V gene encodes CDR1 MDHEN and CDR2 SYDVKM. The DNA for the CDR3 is TGTGCCACCGACGGGGCATCCACAGATACGCAGTATTTT. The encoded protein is CATDGASTDTQYF.

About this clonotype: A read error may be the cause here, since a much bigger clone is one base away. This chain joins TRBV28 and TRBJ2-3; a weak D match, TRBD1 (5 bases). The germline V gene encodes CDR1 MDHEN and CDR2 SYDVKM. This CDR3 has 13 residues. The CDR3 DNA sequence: TGTGCCAGCTGGGGCAGGAACACAGGTACGCAGTATTTT. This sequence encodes CASWGRNTGTQYF. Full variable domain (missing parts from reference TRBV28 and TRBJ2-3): DVKVTQSSRYLVKRTGEKVFLECVQDMDHENMFWYRQDPGLGLRLIYFSYDVKMKEKGDIPEGYSVSREKKERFSLILESASTNQTSMYLCASWGRNTGTQYFGPGTRLTVL.

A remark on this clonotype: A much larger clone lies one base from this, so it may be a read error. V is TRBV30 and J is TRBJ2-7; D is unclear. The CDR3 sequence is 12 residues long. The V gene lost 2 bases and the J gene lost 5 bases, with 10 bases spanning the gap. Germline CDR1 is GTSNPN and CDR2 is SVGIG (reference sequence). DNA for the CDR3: TGTGCCTGGAGTAGGACGGGCCACGAGCAGTACTTC. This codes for CAWSRTGHEQYF. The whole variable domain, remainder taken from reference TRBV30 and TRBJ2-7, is SQTIHQWPATLVQPVGSPLSLECTVEGTSNPNLYWYRQAAGRGLQLLFYSVGIGQISSEVPQNLSASRPQDRQFILSSKKLLLSDSGFYLCAWSRTGHEQYFGPGTRLTVT.

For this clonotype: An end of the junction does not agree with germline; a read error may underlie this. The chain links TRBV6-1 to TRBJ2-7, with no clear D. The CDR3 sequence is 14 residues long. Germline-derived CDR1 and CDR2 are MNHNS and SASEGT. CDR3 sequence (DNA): TGTGCCAGCAGTGAGATCGTCACAGCCTACGGGCAGTACTTC. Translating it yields CASSEIVTAYGQYF.

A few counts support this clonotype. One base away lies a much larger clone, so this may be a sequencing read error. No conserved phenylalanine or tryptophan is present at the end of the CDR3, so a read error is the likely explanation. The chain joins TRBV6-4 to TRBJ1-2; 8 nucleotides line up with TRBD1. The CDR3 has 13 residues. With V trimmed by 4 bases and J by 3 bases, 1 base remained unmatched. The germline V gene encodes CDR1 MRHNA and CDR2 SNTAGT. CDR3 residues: CASSATGDYGYTL. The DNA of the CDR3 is TGTGCCAGCAGTGCGACAGGGGACTATGGCTACACCCTC.

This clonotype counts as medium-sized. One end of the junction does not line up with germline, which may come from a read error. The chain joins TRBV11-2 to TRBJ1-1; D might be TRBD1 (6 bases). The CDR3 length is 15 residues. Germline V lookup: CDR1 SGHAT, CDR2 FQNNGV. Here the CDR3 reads CASSVDGQFNTEAFF. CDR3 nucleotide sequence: TGTGCCAGCAGCGTAGACGGACAGTTTAACACTGAAGCTTTCTTT.

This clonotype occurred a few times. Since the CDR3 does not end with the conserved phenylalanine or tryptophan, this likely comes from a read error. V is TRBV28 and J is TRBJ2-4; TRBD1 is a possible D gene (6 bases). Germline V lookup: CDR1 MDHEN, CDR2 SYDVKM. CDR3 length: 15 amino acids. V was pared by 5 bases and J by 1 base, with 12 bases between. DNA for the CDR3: TGTGCCAGCAGTGTCCAGGGGTCGGCCAAAAACATTCAGTACCTC. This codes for CASSVQGSAKNIQYL.

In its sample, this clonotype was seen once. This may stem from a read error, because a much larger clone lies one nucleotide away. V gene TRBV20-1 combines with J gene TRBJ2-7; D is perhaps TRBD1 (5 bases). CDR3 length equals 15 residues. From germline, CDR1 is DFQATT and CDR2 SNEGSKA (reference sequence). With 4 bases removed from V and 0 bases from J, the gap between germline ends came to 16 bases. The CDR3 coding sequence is TGCAGTGCTACCGATCATGTACAGGACTCCTACGAGCAGTACTTC. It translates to CSATDHVQDSYEQYF.

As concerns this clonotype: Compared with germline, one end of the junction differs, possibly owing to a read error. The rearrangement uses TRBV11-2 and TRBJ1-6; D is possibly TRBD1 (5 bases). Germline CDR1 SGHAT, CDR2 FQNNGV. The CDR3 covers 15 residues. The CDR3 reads CASSLETGCNSPLYF. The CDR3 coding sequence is TGTGCCAGCAGCTTGGAAACAGGATGCAATTCACCCCTCTACTTT.